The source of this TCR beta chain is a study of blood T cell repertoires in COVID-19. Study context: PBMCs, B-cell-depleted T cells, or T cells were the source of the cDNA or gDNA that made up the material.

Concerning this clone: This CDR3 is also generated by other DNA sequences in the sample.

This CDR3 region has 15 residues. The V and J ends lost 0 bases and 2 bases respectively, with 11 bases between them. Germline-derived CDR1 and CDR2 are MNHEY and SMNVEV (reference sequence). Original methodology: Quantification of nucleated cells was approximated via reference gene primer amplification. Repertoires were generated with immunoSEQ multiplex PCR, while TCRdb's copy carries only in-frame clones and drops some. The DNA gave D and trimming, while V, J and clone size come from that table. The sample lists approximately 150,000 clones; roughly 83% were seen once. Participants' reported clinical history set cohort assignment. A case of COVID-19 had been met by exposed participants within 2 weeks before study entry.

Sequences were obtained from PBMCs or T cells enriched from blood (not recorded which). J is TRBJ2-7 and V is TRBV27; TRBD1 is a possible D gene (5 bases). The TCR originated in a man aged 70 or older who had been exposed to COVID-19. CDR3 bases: TGTGCCAGCAGTTTATCTGGATTCAGGGCCTACGAGCAGTACTTC. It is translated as CASSLSGFRAYEQYF.